This T cell receptor beta chain was identified during a study of long-term antiretroviral therapy in people with HIV. The study, taken as a whole, reports: Blood, drawn from the mid-2000s to the late 2010s, may reflect older ART regimens. There were no data on ART adherence, viral resistance or therapy changes, a gap that limits inferences about post-ART repertoire changes.

Looked up from germline, CDR1 is MNHNY and CDR2 is SVGAGI (reference sequence). V lost 4 bases, J lost 5 bases, and 5 bases stayed unmatched. CDR3 size: 13 residues. Samples held about 0.95-10 million cryopreserved PBMC, and DNA extraction followed. The authors ran the immunoSEQ assay, v3.0, at survey level. Researchers set sequencing to target roughly 40,000-55,000 T-cell genomes per sample. Measured with immunoSEQ multiplex PCR; TCRdb has only the in-frame clones, and not every one. The profile shows nearly 30,000 clones, 75% to 90% of them singletons. For this clone: The antigen remains unidentified.

The starting material was unsorted PBMCs, obtained 3.2 years before starting antiretroviral therapy. This clonotype was obtained from a man aged 45-65 years with HIV. V is TRBV6-6 and J is TRBJ2-7, with 7 bases that match TRBD2. In nucleotides, the CDR3 is TGTGCCAGCAGTTCCCCGGGGGGTGACGAGCAGTACTTC. It translates to CASSSPGGDEQYF.